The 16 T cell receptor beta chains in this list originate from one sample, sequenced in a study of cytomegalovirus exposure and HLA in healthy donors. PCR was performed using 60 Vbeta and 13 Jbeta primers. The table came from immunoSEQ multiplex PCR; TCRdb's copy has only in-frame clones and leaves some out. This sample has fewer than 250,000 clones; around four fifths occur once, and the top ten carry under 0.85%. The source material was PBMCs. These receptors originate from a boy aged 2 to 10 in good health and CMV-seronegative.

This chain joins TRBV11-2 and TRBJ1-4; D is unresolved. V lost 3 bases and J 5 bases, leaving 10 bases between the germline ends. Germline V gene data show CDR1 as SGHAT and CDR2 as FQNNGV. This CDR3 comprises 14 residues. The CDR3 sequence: CASSFRGLNEKLFF. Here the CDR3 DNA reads TGTGCCAGCAGCTTTAGAGGCTTGAATGAAAAACTGTTTTTT.

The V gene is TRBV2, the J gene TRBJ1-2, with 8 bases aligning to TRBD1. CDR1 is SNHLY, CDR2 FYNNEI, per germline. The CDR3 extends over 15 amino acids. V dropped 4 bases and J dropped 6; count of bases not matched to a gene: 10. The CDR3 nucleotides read TGTGCCAGCAGTGTAACAGGGGGGAGAGTAGATGGCTACACCTTC. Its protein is CASSVTGGRVDGYTF.

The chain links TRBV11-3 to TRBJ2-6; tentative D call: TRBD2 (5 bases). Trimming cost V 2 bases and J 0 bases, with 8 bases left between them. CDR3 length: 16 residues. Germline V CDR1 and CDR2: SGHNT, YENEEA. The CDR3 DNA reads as TGTGCCAGCAGCTTACGGGCGGGCTCTGGGGCCAACGTCCTGACTTTC. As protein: CASSLRAGSGANVLTF.

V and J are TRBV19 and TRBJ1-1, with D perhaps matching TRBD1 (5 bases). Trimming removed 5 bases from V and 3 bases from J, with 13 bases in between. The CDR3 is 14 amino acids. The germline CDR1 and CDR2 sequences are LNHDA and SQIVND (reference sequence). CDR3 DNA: TGTGCCAGTAGTTTCTTGACAGACGACACTGAAGCTTTCTTT. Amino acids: CASSFLTDDTEAFF.

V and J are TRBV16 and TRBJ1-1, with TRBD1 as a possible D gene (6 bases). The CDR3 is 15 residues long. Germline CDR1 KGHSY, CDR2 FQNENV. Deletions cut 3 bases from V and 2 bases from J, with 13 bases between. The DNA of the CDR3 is TGTGCCAGCAGCCACCCGAACAGGGTCAACACTGAAGCTTTCTTT. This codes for CASSHPNRVNTEAFF.

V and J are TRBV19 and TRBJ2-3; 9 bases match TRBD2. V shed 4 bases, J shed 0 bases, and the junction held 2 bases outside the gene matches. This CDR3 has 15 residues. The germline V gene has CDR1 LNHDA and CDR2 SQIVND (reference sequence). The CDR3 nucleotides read TGTGCCAGTAGTAGAAGCGGGGGGAGCACAGATACGCAGTATTTT. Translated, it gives CASSRSGGSTDTQYF.

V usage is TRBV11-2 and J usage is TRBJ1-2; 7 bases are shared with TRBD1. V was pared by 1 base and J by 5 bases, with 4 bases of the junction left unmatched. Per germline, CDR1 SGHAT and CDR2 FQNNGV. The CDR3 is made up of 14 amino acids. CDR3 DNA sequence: TGTGCCAGCAGCTTAGGTGGACAGGCTTATGGCTACACCTTC. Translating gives CASSLGGQAYGYTF. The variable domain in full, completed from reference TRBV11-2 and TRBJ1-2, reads EAGVAQSPRYKIIEKRQSVAFWCNPISGHATLYWYQQILGQGPKLLIQFQNNGVVDDSQLPKDRFSAERLKGVDSTLKIQPAKLEDSAVYLCASSLGGQAYGYTFGSGTRLTVV.

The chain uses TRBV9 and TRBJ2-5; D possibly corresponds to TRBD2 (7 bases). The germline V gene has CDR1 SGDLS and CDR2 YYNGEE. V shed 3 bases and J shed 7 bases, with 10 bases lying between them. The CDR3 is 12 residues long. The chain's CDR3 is CASSDREGTQYF. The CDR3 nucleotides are TGTGCCAGCAGCGACAGGGAGGGGACCCAGTACTTC.

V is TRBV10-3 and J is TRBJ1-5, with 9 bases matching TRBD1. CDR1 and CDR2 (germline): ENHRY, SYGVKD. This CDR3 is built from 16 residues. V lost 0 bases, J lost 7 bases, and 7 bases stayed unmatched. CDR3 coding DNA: TGTGCCATCAGTGAGTCGGGGGGACAGGGTTGGCAGCCCCAGCATTTT. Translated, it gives CAISESGGQGWQPQHF.

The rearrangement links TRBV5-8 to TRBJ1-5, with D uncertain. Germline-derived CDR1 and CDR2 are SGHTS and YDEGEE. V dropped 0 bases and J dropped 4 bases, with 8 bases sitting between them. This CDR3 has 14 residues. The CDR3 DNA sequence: TGTGCCAGCAGCTTGGAGGGCGGGAATCAGCCCCAGCATTTT. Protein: CASSLEGGNQPQHF.

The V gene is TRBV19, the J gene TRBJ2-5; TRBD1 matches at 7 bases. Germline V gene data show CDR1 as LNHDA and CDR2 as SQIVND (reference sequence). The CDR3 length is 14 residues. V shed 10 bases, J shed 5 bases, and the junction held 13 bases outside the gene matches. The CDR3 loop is CATRGQRSHETQYF. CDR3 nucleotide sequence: TGTGCCACTAGGGGGCAAAGGTCACACGAGACCCAGTACTTC.

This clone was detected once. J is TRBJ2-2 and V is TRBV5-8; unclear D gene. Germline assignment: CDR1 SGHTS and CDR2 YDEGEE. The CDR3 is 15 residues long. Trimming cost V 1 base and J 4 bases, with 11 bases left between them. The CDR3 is CASSLWYPGTGELFF. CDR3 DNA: TGTGCCAGCAGCTTGTGGTATCCCGGCACCGGGGAGCTGTTTTTT. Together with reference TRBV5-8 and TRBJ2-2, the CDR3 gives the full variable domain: EAGVTQSPTHLIKTRGQQATLRCSPISGHTSVYWYQQALGLGLQFLLWYDEGEERNRGNFPPRFSGRQFPNYSSELNVNALELEDSALYLCASSLWYPGTGELFFGEGSRLTVL.

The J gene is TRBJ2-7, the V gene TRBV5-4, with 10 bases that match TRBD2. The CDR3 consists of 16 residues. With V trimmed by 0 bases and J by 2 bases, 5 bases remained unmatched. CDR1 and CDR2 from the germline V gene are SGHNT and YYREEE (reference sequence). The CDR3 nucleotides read TGTGCCAGCAGCTTGGAGGCTAGCGGGGGCCCCTACGAGCAGTACTTC. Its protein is CASSLEASGGPYEQYF.

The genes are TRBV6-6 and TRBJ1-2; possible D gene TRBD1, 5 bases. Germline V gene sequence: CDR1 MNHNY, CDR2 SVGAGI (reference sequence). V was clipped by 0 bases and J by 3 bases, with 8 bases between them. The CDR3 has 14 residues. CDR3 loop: CASSYSGPDYGYTF. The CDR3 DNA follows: TGTGCCAGCAGTTACTCGGGGCCTGACTATGGCTACACCTTC.

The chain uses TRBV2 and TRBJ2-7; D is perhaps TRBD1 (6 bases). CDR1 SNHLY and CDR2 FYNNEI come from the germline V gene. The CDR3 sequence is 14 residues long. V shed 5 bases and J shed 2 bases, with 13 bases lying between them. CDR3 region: CASSPMDSAYEQYF. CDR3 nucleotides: TGTGCCAGCAGTCCGATGGACAGTGCCTACGAGCAGTACTTC.

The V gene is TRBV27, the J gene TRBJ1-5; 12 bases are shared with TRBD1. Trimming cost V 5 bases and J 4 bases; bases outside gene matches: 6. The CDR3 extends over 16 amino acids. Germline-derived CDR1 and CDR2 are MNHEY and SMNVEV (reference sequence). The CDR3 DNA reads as TGTGCCAGCAGTCCGGGGACAGGGGGCGGTAATCAGCCCCAGCATTTT. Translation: CASSPGTGGGNQPQHF.